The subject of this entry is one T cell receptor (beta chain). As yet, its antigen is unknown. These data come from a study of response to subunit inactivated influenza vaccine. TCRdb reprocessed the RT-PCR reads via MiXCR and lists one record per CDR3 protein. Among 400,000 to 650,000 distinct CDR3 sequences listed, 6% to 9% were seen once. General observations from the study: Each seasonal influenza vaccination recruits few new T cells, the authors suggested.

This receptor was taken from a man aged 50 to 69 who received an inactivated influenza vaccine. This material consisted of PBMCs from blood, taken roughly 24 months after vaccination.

CDR3 sequence (DNA): TGTGCCAGCAGTCGAGGGATACCTGGTTCACCCCTCCACTTT. Translating gives CASSRGIPGSPLHF. The rearrangement links TRBV12-3 or TRBV12-4 to TRBJ1-6; D gene uncertain. CDR3 length: 14 residues. V lost 5 bases and J lost 9, with 14 bases in between.